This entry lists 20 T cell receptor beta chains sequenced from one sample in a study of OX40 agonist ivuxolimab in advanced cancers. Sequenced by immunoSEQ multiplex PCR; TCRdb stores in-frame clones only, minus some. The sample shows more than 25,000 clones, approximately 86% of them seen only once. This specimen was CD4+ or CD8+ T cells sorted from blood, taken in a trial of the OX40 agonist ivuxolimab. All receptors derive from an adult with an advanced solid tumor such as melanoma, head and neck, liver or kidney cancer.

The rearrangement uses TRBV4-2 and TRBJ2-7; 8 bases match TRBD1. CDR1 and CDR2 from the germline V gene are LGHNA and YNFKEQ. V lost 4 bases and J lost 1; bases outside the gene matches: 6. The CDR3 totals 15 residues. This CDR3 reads CASSLDRENSYEQYF. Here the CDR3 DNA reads TGTGCCAGCAGCCTGGACAGGGAAAATTCCTACGAGCAGTACTTC.

This chain's CDR3 is CASSWDRGGYEQYF. CDR3 in DNA: TGTGCCAGCAGTTGGGACAGGGGGGGGTACGAGCAGTACTTC. The V call is TRBV27, the J call TRBJ2-7; 11 bases map to TRBD1. Losses at the gene ends were 4 bases for V and 4 bases for J; bases not matched to a gene: 3. This CDR3 is built from 14 residues. Germline CDR1 reads MNHEY; CDR2 reads SMNVEV (reference sequence).

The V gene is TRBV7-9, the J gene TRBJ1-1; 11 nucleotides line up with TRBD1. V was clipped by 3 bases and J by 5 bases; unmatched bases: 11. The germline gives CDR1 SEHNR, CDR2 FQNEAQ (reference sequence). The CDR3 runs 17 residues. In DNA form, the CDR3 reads TGTGCCAGCAGCTTCCGGGACAGGGGGAAAGTGGGGACTGAAGCTTTCTTT. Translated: CASSFRDRGKVGTEAFF.

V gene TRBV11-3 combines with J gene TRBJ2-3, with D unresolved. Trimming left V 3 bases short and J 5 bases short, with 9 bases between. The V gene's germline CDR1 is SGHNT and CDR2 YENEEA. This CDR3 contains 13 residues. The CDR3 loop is CASSFLARDTQYF. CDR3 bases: TGTGCCAGCAGCTTCTTGGCCCGAGATACGCAGTATTTT.

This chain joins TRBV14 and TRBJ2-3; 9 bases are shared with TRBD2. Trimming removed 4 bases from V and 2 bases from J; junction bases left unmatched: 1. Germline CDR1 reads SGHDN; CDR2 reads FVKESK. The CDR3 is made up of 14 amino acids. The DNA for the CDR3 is TGTGCCAGCAGCCGCGGGAGGGCCACAGATACGCAGTATTTT. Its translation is CASSRGRATDTQYF.

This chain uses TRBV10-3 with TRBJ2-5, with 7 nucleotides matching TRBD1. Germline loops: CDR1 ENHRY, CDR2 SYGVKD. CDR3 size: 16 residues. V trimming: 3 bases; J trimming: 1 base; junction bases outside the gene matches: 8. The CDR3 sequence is CAISDYGTAPQETQYF. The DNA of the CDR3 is TGTGCCATCAGTGACTATGGGACAGCCCCCCAAGAGACCCAGTACTTC.

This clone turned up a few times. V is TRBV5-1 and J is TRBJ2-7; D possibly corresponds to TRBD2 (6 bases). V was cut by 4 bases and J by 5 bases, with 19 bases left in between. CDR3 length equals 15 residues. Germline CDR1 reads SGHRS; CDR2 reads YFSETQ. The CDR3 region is CASSPSPMGGNEQYF. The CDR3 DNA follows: TGCGCCAGCAGCCCTTCCCCCATGGGGGGTAACGAGCAGTACTTC.

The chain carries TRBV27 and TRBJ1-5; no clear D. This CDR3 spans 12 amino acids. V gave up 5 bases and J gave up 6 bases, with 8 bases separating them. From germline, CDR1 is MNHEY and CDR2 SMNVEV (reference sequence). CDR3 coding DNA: TGTGCCAGCAGTCCCTCGGGTCAGCCCCAGCATTTT. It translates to CASSPSGQPQHF.

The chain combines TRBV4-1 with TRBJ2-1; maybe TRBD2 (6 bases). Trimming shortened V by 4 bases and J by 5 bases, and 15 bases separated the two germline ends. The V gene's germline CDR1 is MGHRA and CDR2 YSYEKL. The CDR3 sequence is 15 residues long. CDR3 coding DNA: TGCGCCAGCAGCCGGATGCGGGACTTGAACAATGAGCAGTTCTTC. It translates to CASSRMRDLNNEQFF.

CDR3 sequence: CASSVWTSGENEQFF. The CDR3 DNA follows: TGTGCCAGCAGTGTGTGGACTAGCGGGGAGAATGAGCAGTTCTTC. The J gene is TRBJ2-1, the V gene TRBV2; TRBD2 matches 12 bases. The CDR3 contains 15 residues. CDR1 and CDR2 from the germline V gene are SNHLY and FYNNEI. Trimming removed 4 bases from V and 7 bases from J; junction bases left unmatched: 5.

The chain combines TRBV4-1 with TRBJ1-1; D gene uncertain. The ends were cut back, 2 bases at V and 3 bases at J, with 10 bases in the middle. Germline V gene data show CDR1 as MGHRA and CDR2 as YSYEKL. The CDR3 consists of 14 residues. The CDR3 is CASSQRAGDTEAFF. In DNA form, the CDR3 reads TGCGCCAGCAGCCAAAGGGCAGGCGACACTGAAGCTTTCTTT.

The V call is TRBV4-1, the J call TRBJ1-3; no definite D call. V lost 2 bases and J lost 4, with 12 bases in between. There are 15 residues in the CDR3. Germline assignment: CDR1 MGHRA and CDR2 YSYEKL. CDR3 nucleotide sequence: TGCGCCAGCAGCCAACAGACGGTGAGCGGAAACACCATATATTTT. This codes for CASSQQTVSGNTIYF.

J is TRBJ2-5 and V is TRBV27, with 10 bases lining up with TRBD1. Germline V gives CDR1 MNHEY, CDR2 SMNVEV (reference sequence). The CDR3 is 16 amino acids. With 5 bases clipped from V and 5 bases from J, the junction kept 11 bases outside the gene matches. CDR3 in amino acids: CASSPRQGAMSETQYF. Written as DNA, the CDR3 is TGTGCCAGCAGTCCCCGACAGGGGGCTATGTCGGAGACCCAGTACTTC.

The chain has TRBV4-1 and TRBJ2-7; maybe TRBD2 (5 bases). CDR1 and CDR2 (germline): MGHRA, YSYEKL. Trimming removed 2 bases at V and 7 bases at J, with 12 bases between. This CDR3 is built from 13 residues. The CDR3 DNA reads TGCGCCAGCAGCCAAAGAGTCGGGGAAGAGCAGTACTTC. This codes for CASSQRVGEEQYF.

This CDR3 is CASSLGVSGNTIYF. CDR3 DNA sequence: TGCGCCAGCAGCCTCGGGGTATCTGGAAACACCATATATTTT. The chain recombines TRBV5-1 with TRBJ1-3; no reliable D call. The V end was cut by 4 bases, the J end by 1 base, with 9 bases between. The CDR3 has 14 residues. Germline CDR1 reads SGHRS; CDR2 reads YFSETQ.

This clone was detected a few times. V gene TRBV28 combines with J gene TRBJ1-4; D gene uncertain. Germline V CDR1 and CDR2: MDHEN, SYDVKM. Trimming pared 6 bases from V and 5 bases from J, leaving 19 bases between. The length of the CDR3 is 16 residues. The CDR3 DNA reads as TGTGCCAGCAGCCCTAATAACGGAAACCCAAATGAAAAACTGTTTTTT. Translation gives CASSPNNGNPNEKLFF.

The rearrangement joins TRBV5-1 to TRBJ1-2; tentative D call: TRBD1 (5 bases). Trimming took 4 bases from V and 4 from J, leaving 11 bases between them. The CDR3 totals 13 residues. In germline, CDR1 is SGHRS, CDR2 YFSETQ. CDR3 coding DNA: TGCGCCAGCAGCCCCGAGGGGTTCTATGGCTACACCTTC. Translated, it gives CASSPEGFYGYTF.

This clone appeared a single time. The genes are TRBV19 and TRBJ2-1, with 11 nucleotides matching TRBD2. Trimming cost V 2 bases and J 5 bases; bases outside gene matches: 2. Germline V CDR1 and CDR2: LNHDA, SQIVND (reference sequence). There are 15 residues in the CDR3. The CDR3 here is CASSILGLADNEQFF. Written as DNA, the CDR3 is TGTGCCAGTAGTATACTGGGACTAGCGGACAATGAGCAGTTCTTC.

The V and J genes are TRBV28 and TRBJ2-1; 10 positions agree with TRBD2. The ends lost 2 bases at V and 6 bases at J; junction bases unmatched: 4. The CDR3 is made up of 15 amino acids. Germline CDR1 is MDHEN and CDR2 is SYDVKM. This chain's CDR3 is CASSLLAGESNEQFF. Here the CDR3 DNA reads TGTGCCAGCAGTTTACTAGCGGGAGAGTCCAATGAGCAGTTCTTC.

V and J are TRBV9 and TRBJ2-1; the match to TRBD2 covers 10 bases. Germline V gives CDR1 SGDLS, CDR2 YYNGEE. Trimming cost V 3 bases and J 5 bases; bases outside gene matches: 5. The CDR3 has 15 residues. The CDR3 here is CASSASGRVNNEQFF. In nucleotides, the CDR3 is TGTGCCAGCAGCGCGAGCGGGAGGGTCAACAATGAGCAGTTCTTC.